This TCR beta chain was captured in a study of blood T cell repertoires in COVID-19. Germline lookup yields CDR1 LGHDT and CDR2 YNNKEL (reference sequence). V gave up 1 base and J gave up 3 bases, with 10 bases separating them. This CDR3 spans 15 amino acids. Generated by immunoSEQ multiplex PCR, the TCRdb table keeps only in-frame clones and is missing some. The sample lists roughly 340,000 clones; roughly 90% were seen once. This sequence joins TRBV3-1 (or the pseudogene TRBV3-2) and TRBJ1-3; the D gene is possibly TRBD1 (6 bases). The receptor comes from a woman between 65 and 79 years old with COVID-19, enrolled during active disease. The sequenced material came from peripheral blood. The CDR3 protein is CASSQGGGGGNTIYF. CDR3 nucleotide sequence: TGTGCCAGCAGCCAAGGAGGGGGTGGTGGAAACACCATATATTTT.